The 18 T cell receptor beta chains reported below all come from one sample, sequenced in a study of human T cells and chemical hapten exposure. The library tagged each cDNA molecule with unique molecular identifiers. TCRdb redid the calling of the reads with MiXCR, one entry per CDR3 protein. The table has 470 or so distinct CDR3 sequences, approximately 79% seen once; the top ten hold about a tenth. Sequencing started from total RNA isolated from unfractionated whole blood. The sample comprised whole blood. These TCRs come from a human donor with alopecia, or a healthy volunteer (not recorded which). Some clones in this sample may be carry-over from other donors' samples. This table probably holds off-target reads from a library built for another chain.

The chain recombines TRBV29-1 with TRBJ1-2; D is unclear. V was trimmed by 0 bases and J by 10 bases, leaving 12 bases between them. The CDR3 runs to 12 residues. CDR1 and CDR2 from the germline V gene are SQVTM and ANQGSEA. CDR3 bases: TGCAGCGTTGAAGATTTACCTACAGTCTACACCTTC. Encoded protein: CSVEDLPTVYTF. The variable domain in full, with the rest retrieved from reference TRBV29-1 and TRBJ1-2, is SAVISQKPSRDICQRGTSLTIQCQVDSQVTMMFWYRQQPGQSLTLIATANQGSEATYESGFVIDKFPISRPNLTFSTLTVSNMSPEDSSIYLCSVEDLPTVYTFGSGTRLTVV.

J is TRBJ2-1 and V is TRBV3-1; D is undetermined. The CDR3 has 15 residues. Germline-derived CDR1 and CDR2 are LGHDT and YNNKEL (reference sequence). Between the trimmed V and J ends, which lost 4 bases and 2 bases, there was a span of 12 bases. CDR3 region: CASSPKGGTYNEQFF. CDR3 sequence (DNA): TGTGCCAGCAGCCCAAAGGGCGGCACCTACAATGAGCAGTTCTTC.

V is TRBV28 and J is TRBJ2-3; the D is unclear. V was clipped by 7 bases and J by 6 bases, with 8 bases between them. The CDR3 spans 11 residues. CDR1 is MDHEN and CDR2 is SYDVKM in the germline V gene. The chain's CDR3 is CASNEEDTQYF. CDR3 sequence (DNA): TGTGCCAGCAACGAGGAGGATACGCAGTATTTT.

The V call is TRBV4-1, the J call TRBJ2-3; D might be TRBD2 (5 bases). Germline V gene sequence: CDR1 MGHRA, CDR2 YSYEKL. Trimming removed 4 bases from V and 14 bases from J, with 19 bases in between. The CDR3 spans 13 residues. The DNA of the CDR3 is TGCGCCAGCAGCCCCTTAGGATTCGGGCGGGCGTATTTT. Encoded protein: CASSPLGFGRAYF.

The chain is built from TRBV6-5 and TRBJ2-7, with D perhaps given as TRBD1 or TRBD2 (6 bases each). Trimming left V 2 bases short and J 2 bases short, with 13 bases between. This CDR3 is 15 amino acids long. Germline V gene data show CDR1 as MNHEY and CDR2 as SVGAGI. The CDR3 region is CASSYVKGGTYEQYF. CDR3 nucleotide sequence: TGTGCCAGCAGTTACGTTAAGGGGGGAACCTACGAGCAGTACTTC.

The rearrangement uses TRBV6-6 and TRBJ1-1; possible D gene TRBD1, 6 bases. The CDR3 totals 17 residues. The ends were cut back, 5 bases at V and 0 bases at J, with 19 bases in the middle. The V gene's germline CDR1 is MNHNY and CDR2 SVGAGI (reference sequence). CDR3 residues: CASSDPTGFQMNTEAFF. In DNA, the CDR3 is TGTGCCAGCAGTGACCCGACAGGATTTCAAATGAACACTGAAGCTTTCTTT.

The chain has TRBV7-8 and TRBJ1-5; D remains ambiguous. The CDR3 has 14 amino acids. Trimming removed 1 base from V and 5 bases from J, with 9 bases in between. Germline CDR1 is SGHVS and CDR2 is FQNEAQ. The CDR3: CASSLVSVYQPQHF. The DNA of the CDR3 is TGTGCCAGCAGCTTAGTTTCGGTTTATCAGCCCCAGCATTTT.

The rearrangement joins TRBV3-1 to TRBJ1-1, with TRBD1 matching 7 bases. Germline V lookup: CDR1 LGHDT, CDR2 YNNKEL (reference sequence). This CDR3 spans 14 amino acids. V was clipped by 5 bases and J by 0 bases; unmatched bases: 3. The CDR3 region is CASSFGQVNTEAFF. DNA of the CDR3: TGTGCCAGCAGCTTCGGACAGGTGAACACTGAAGCTTTCTTT.

The chain uses TRBV28 and TRBJ2-3; D may be TRBD2 (6 bases). Trimming shortened V by 7 bases and J by 2 bases, and 16 bases separated the two germline ends. Germline CDR1 is MDHEN and CDR2 is SYDVKM. CDR3 length: 15 amino acids. For the CDR3, the DNA is TGTGCCAGCATAGGCGGCGGGGAGAACACAGATACGCAGTATTTT. This sequence encodes CASIGGGENTDTQYF.

This clonotype was seen just once. The chain is built from TRBV28 and TRBJ1-5, with D possibly matching TRBD1 (5 bases). The CDR3 is made up of 14 amino acids. In germline, CDR1 is MDHEN, CDR2 SYDVKM. Trimming stripped 3 bases from V and 2 bases from J, with 8 bases between. CDR3 residues: CASSFRRGNQPQHF. CDR3 nucleotide sequence: TGTGCCAGCAGTTTCCGCAGGGGCAATCAGCCCCAGCATTTT. Together with reference TRBV28 and TRBJ1-5, the CDR3 gives the full variable domain: DVKVTQSSRYLVKRTGEKVFLECVQDMDHENMFWYRQDPGLGLRLIYFSYDVKMKEKGDIPEGYSVSREKKERFSLILESASTNQTSMYLCASSFRRGNQPQHFGDGTRLSIL.

Note on this clonotype: Germline and junction disagree at one end, which may indicate a read error. V and J are TRBV29-1 and TRBJ1-1, with a tentative D call TRBD1 (5 bases). CDR3 size: 12 residues. Germline V gene lookup returns CDR1 SQVTM and CDR2 ANQGSEA. CDR3 loop: CSGEDSAFEAFF. CDR3 coding DNA: TGCAGCGGTGAAGACAGCGCATTTGAAGCTTTCTTT.

The chain combines TRBV18 with TRBJ2-2; TRBD2 might be the D (5 bases). V was cut by 0 bases and J by 0 bases, with 11 bases left in between. This CDR3 is 17 amino acids long. Germline V gene lookup returns CDR1 KGHSH and CDR2 LQKENI. The CDR3 region is CASSPPTGTSNTGELFF. The CDR3 nucleotides are TGTGCCAGCTCACCACCGACGGGAACCTCGAACACCGGGGAGCTGTTTTTT.

This rearrangement joins TRBV28 to TRBJ1-2, with unresolved D. Germline-derived CDR1 and CDR2 are MDHEN and SYDVKM. The V end lost 4 bases, the J end lost 0 bases, and 12 bases lay between the germline ends. The CDR3 runs 15 residues. The CDR3 DNA is TGTGCCAGCAGTTATAACCCCACAACTAACTATGGCTACACCTTC. Translation gives CASSYNPTTNYGYTF.

This chain joins TRBV27 and TRBJ2-7, with 7 bases lining up with TRBD2. Germline values: CDR1 MNHEY, CDR2 SMNVEV (reference sequence). With V trimmed by 5 bases and J by 3 bases, 10 bases remained unmatched. This CDR3 has 15 residues. CDR3 sequence (DNA): TGTGCCAGCAGTCTGAGACTAGCCGGTTTCTACGAGCAGTACTTC. Amino acid sequence: CASSLRLAGFYEQYF.

This sequence joins TRBV29-1 and TRBJ2-3; D remains ambiguous. Germline lookup yields CDR1 SQVTM and CDR2 ANQGSEA. Trimming stripped 1 base from V and 2 bases from J, with 10 bases between. CDR3 length: 14 residues. The CDR3 DNA is TGCAGCGTTGAAGGTAACTGGTTCACAGATACGCAGTATTTT. Its translation: CSVEGNWFTDTQYF.

This sequence joins TRBV9 and TRBJ1-1; D is unclear. CDR1 and CDR2 (germline): SGDLS, YYNGEE. The CDR3 has 14 amino acids. V was clipped by 0 bases and J by 1 base, with 7 bases between them. CDR3 nucleotides: TGTGCCAGCAGCGTAGGGCCAGCGAACACTGAAGCTTTCTTT. It yields the protein CASSVGPANTEAFF.

This rearrangement joins TRBV5-1 to TRBJ2-5, with D maybe TRBD2 (5 bases). V lost 3 bases and J 1 base, leaving 10 bases between the germline ends. CDR1 and CDR2 from the germline V gene are SGHRS and YFSETQ. The CDR3 has 14 amino acids. CDR3 bases: TGCGCCAGCAGCTCCCCGGGGATCCAAGAGACCCAGTACTTC. As protein: CASSSPGIQETQYF. The whole variable domain, remainder taken from reference TRBV5-1 and TRBJ2-5, is KAGVTQTPRYLIKTRGQQVTLSCSPISGHRSVSWYQQTPGQGLQFLFEYFSETQRNKGNFPGRFSGRQFSNSRSEMNVSTLELGDSALYLCASSSPGIQETQYFGPGTRLLVL.

The V and J genes are TRBV21-1 and TRBJ2-1; the listed D gene, TRBD2, was not tested against the DNA. TRBV21-1 is given as a pseudogene. The CDR3 length is 15 residues. The CDR3 region has the DNA TGTGCCAGCAGCAAAGGGCTAGCGGGATTCCTCGGGCAGTTCTTC. The encoded protein is CASSKGLAGFLGQFF.